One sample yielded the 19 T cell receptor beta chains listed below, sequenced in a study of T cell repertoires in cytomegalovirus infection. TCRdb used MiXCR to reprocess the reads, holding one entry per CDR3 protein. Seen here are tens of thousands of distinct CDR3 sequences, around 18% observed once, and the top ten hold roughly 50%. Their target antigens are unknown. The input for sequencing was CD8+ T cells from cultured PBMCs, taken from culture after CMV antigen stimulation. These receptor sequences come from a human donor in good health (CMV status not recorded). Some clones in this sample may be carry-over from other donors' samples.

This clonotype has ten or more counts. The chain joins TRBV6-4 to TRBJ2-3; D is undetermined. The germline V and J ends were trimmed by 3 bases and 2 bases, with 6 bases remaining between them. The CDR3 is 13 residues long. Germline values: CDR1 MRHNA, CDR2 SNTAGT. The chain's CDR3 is CASSESDTDTQYF. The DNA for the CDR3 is TGTGCCAGCAGTGAAAGCGACACAGATACGCAGTATTTT.

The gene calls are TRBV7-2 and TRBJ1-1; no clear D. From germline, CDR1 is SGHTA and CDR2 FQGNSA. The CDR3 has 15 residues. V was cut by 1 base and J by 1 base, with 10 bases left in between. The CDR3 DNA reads TGTGCCAGCAGCTTAGTTGGAAATCAGAACACTGAAGCTTTCTTT. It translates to CASSLVGNQNTEAFF.

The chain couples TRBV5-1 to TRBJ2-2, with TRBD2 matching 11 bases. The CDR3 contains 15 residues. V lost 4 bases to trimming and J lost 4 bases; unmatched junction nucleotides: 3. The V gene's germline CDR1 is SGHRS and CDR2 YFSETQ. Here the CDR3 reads CASSPTSGGTGELFF. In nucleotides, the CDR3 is TGCGCCAGCAGCCCCACTAGCGGGGGCACCGGGGAGCTGTTTTTT.

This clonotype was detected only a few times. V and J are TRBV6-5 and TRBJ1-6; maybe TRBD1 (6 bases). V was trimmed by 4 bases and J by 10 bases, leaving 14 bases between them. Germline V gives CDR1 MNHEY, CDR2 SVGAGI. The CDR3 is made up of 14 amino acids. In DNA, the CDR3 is TGTGCCAGCAGTTCACCGGGACACCCGTCACCCCTCCACTTT. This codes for CASSSPGHPSPLHF.

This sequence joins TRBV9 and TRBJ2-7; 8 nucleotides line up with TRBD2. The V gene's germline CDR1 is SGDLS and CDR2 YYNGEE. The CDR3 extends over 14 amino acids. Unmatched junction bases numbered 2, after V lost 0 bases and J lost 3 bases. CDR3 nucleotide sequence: TGTGCCAGCAGCGTAGGTAGCGGGGACTACGAGCAGTACTTC. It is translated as CASSVGSGDYEQYF.

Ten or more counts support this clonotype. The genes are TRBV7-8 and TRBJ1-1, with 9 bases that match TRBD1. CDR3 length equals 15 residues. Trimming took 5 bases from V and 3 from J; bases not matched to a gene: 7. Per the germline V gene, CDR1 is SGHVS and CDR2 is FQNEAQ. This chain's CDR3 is CASSPLGQGDTEAFF. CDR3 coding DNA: TGTGCCAGCAGCCCCCTGGGACAGGGAGACACTGAAGCTTTCTTT.

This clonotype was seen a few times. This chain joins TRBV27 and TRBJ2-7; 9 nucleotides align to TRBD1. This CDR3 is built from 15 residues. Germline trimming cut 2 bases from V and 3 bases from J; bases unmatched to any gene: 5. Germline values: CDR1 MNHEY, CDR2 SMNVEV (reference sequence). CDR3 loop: CASSLRQGEFYEQYF. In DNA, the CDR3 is TGTGCCAGCAGTTTAAGACAGGGGGAGTTCTACGAGCAGTACTTC.

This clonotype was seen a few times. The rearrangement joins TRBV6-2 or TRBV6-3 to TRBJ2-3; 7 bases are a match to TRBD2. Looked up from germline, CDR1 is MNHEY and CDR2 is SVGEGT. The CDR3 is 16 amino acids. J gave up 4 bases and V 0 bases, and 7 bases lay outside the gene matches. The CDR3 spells CASSYSAGAGADTQYF. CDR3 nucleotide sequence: TGTGCCAGCAGTTACTCGGCGGGAGCGGGCGCAGATACGCAGTATTTT.

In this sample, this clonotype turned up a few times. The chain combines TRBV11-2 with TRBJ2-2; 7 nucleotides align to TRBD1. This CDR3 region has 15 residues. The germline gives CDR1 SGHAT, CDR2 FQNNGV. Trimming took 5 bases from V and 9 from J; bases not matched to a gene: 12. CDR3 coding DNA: TGTGCCAGCAGCCCCCGGACAGGTGGACACCGGGAGCTGTTTTTT. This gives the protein CASSPRTGGHRELFF.

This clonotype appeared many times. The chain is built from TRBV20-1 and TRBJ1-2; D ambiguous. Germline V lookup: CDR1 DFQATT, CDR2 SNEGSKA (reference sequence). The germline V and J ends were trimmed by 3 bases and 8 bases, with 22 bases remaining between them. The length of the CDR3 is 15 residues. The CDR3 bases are TGCAGTGCTAGGAGATTGAATCGTGGAGCCTGGGGCTACACCTTC. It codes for CSARRLNRGAWGYTF.

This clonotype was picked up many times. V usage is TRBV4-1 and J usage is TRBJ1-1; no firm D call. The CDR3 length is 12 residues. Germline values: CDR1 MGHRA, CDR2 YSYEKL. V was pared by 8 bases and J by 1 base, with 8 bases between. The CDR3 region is CASWAGNTEAFF. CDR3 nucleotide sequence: TGCGCCAGCTGGGCAGGGAACACTGAAGCTTTCTTT.

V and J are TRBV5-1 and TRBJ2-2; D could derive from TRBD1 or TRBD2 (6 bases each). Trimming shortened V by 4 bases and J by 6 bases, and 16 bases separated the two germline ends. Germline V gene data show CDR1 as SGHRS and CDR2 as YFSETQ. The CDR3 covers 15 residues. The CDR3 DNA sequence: TGCGCCAGCAGCCGCCCAGGGGAGGTTGCCGGGGAGCTGTTTTTT. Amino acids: CASSRPGEVAGELFF.

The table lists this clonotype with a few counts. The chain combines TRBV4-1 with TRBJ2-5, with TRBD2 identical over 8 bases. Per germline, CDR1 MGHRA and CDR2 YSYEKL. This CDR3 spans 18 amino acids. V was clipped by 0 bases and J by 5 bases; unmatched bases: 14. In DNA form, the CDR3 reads TGCGCCAGCAGCCAAGAGAGCGCGGGGGGCCGTGAAGGGGAGACCCAGTACTTC. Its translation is CASSQESAGGREGETQYF.

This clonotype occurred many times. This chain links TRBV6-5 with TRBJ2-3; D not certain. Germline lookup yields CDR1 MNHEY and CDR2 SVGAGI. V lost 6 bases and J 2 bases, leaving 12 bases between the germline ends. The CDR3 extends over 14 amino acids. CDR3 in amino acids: CASRARGFTDTQYF. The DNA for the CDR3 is TGTGCCAGCAGGGCCAGAGGATTCACAGATACGCAGTATTTT.

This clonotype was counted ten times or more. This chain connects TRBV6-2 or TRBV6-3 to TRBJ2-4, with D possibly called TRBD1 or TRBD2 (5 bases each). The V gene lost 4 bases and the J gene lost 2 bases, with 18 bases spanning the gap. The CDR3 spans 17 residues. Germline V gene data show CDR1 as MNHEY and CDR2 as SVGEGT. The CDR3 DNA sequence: TGTGCCAGCAGTTCCAGGGTGGAGGAGGTAACCAAAAACATTCAGTACTTC. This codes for CASSSRVEEVTKNIQYF.

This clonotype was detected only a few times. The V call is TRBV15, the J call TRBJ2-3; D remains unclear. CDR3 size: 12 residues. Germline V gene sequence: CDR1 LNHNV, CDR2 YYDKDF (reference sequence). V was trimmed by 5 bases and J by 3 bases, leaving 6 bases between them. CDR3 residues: CATSERTDTQYF. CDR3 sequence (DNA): TGTGCCACCAGCGAACGGACAGATACGCAGTATTTT.

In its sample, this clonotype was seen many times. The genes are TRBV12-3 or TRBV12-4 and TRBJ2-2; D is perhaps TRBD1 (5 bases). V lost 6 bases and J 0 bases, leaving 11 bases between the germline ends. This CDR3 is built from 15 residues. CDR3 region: CASRPGNSNTGELFF. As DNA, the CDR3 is TGTGCCAGCAGACCAGGGAATTCGAACACCGGGGAGCTGTTTTTT.

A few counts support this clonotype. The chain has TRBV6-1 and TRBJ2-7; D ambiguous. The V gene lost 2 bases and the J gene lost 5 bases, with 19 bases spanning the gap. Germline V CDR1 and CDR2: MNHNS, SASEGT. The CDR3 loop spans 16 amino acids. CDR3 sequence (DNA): TGTGCCAGCAGTGAATGGTGGCCAGGCAAAGGTGACGAGCAGTACTTC. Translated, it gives CASSEWWPGKGDEQYF.

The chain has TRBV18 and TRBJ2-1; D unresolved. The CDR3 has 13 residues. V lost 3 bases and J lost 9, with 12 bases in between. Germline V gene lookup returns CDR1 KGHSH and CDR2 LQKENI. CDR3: CASSPLKGSEQFF. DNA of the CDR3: TGTGCCAGCTCACCTTTGAAGGGTAGTGAGCAGTTCTTC.